A selection of T cell receptor beta chains follows, all from one sample in a study of cytomegalovirus exposure and HLA in healthy donors. Profiled with immunoSEQ multiplex PCR; TCRdb holds only in-frame clones, not every one. This table holds about 96,000 clones, 65% to 85% found once. Sequencing was done on a sample of PBMCs. These receptors were obtained from a female donor in good health and CMV-seropositive. CDR3s include the opening cysteine and the closing phenylalanine or tryptophan. The order of the fields is D gene, clone size, J gene, V gene, CDR3 DNA, CDR3 protein. A D gene is named only where the DNA matches it firmly. Clone size, where shown, is once, few, many, or a class for clones that have expanded.

D: .; size: .; J: TRBJ1-2; V: TRBV18; DNA: TGTGCCAGCTCACCATCCGGGGGACTGGGCTATGGCTACACCTTC; CDR3: CASSPSGGLGYGYTF
D: TRBD1; size: .; J: TRBJ2-5; V: TRBV5-4; DNA: TGTGCCAGCAGATCCGGGGACAGCCAAGAGACCCAGTACTTC; CDR3: CASRSGDSQETQYF
D: TRBD1; size: few; J: TRBJ1-4; V: TRBV18; DNA: TGTGCCAGCTCACCGGGACAGGGGAATGAAAAACTGTTTTTT; CDR3: CASSPGQGNEKLFF
D: TRBD1; size: .; J: TRBJ1-1; V: TRBV30; DNA: TGTGCCTGGAGGAGGACAGGGTCCCTCGGCACTGAAGCTTTCTTT; CDR3: CAWRRTGSLGTEAFF
D: .; size: .; J: TRBJ2-1; V: TRBV5-1; DNA: TGCGCCAGCAGCTTGTTGAGTATGCGCAATGAGCAGTTCTTC; CDR3: CASSLLSMRNEQFF
D: TRBD1; size: once; J: TRBJ2-7; V: TRBV6-6; DNA: TGTGCCAGCACTAGGGGACAGGGACCCTACGAGCAGTACTTC; CDR3: CASTRGQGPYEQYF
D: TRBD1; size: .; J: TRBJ1-2; V: TRBV6-5; DNA: TGTGCCAGCACCCAAGGACAGGGTGACTATGGCTACACCTTC; CDR3: CASTQGQGDYGYTF
D: .; size: .; J: TRBJ2-5; V: TRBV7-2; DNA: TGTGCCAGTAGCTCTCAAGAGACCCAGTACTTC; CDR3: CASSSQETQYF
D: TRBD1; size: .; J: TRBJ2-1; V: TRBV4-3; DNA: TGCGCCAGCAGCCGATCCACCGGGACAGGGAGCGATGAGCAGTTCTTC; CDR3: CASSRSTGTGSDEQFF
D: TRBD1; size: .; J: TRBJ2-2; V: TRBV7-8; DNA: TGTGCCAGCAGCCCGCGGGGACAGGGGATTAGAACCGGGGAGCTGTTTTTT; CDR3: CASSPRGQGIRTGELFF
D: TRBD1; size: .; J: TRBJ2-7; V: TRBV28; DNA: TGTGCCAGCAGTGGACAGGGCTACGAGCAGTACTTC; CDR3: CASSGQGYEQYF
D: .; size: .; J: TRBJ2-2; V: TRBV7-9; DNA: TGTGCCAGCAGCTTATTTCAGGGCACCGGGGAGCTGTTTTTT; CDR3: CASSLFQGTGELFF
D: .; size: .; J: TRBJ1-2; V: TRBV27; DNA: TGTGCCAGCGGGGGGGGCAGCCCCTCCTATGGCTACACCTTC; CDR3: CASGGGSPSYGYTF
D: TRBD1; size: .; J: TRBJ1-2; V: TRBV14; DNA: TGTGCCAGCAGTCAAGCCAGGGGGAGCTATGGCTACACCTTC; CDR3: CASSQARGSYGYTF
D: TRBD1; size: .; J: TRBJ2-7; V: TRBV30; DNA: TGTGCCTGGAAAAAGGGGGCTGGGTACGAGCAGTACTTC; CDR3: CAWKKGAGYEQYF
D: .; size: .; J: TRBJ1-2; V: TRBV20-1; DNA: TGCAGTGCTAGAGAAGCATATGGCTACACCTTC; CDR3: CSAREAYGYTF